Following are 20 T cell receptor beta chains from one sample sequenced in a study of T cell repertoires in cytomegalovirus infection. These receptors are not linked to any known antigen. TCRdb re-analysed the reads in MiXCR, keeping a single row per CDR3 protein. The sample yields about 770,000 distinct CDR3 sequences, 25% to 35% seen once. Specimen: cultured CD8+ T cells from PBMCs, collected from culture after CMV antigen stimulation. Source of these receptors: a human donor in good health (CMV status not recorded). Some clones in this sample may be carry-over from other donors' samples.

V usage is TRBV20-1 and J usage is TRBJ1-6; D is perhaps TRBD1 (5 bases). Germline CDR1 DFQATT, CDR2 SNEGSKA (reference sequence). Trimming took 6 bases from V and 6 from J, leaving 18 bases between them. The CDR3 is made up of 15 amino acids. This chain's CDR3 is CSALGQQGSNSPLHF. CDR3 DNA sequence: TGCAGTGCCCTTGGGCAGCAGGGTAGTAATTCACCCCTCCACTTT.

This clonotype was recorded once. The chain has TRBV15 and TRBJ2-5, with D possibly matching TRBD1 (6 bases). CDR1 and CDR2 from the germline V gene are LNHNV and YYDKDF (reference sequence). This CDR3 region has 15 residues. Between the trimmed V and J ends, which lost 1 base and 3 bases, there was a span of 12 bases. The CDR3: CATSRGTVKKETQYF. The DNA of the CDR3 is TGTGCCACCAGCAGAGGGACAGTAAAAAAAGAGACCCAGTACTTC.

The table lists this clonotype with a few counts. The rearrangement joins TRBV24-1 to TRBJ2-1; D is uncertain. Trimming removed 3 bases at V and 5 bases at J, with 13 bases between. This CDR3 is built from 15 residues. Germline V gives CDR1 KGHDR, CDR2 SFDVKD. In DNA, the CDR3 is TGTGCCACCAGTGATCCCCTCGACAAGAACAATGAGCAGTTCTTC. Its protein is CATSDPLDKNNEQFF.

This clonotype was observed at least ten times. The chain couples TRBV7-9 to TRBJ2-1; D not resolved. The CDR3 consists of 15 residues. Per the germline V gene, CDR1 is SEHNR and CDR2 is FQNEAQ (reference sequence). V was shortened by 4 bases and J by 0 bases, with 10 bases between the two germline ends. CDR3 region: CASSSELYSYNEQFF. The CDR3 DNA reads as TGTGCCAGCAGCTCCGAGCTGTACTCCTACAATGAGCAGTTCTTC.

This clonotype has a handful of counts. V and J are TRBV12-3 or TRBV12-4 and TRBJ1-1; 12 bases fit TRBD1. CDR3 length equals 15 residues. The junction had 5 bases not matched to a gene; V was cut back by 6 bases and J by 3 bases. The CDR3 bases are TGTGCCAGCAGAGGGACAGGGGGCAGTCACACTGAAGCTTTCTTT. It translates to CASRGTGGSHTEAFF.

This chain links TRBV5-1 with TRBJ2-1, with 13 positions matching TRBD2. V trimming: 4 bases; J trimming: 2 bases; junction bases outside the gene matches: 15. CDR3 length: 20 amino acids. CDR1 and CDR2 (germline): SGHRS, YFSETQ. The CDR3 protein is CASSGVTGLAGRLTYNEQFF. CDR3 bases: TGCGCCAGCAGCGGCGTAACGGGACTAGCGGGGCGATTGACCTACAATGAGCAGTTCTTC.

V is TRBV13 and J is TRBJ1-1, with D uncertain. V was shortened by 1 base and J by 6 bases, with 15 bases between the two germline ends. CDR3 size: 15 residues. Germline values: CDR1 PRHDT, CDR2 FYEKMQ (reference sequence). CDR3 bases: TGTGCCAGCAGCTTAGTCGCCCAATGGGAGCCTGAAGCTTTCTTT. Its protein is CASSLVAQWEPEAFF.

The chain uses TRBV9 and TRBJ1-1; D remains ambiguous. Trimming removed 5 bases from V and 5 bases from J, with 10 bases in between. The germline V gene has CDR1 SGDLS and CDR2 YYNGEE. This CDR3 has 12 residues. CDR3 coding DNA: TGTGCCAGCAGTGACACGTTGACTGAAGCTTTCTTT. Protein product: CASSDTLTEAFF.

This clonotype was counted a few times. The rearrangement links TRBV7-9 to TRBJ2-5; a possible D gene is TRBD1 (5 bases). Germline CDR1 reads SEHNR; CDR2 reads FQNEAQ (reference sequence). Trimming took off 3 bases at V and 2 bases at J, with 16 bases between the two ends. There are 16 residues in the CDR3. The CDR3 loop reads CASSLEGGAAQETQYF. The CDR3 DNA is TGTGCCAGCAGCTTGGAAGGTGGGGCGGCTCAAGAGACCCAGTACTTC. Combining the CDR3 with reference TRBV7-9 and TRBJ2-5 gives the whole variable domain DTGVSQNPRHKITKRGQNVTFRCDPISEHNRLYWYRQTLGQGPEFLTYFQNEAQLEKSRLLSDRFSAERPKGSFSTLEIQRTEQGDSAMYLCASSLEGGAAQETQYFGPGTRLLVL.

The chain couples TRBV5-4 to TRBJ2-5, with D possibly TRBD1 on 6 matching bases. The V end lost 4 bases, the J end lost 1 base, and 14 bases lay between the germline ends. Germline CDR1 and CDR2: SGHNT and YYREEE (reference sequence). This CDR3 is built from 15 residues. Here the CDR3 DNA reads TGTGCCAGCAGCCAAGCGGACAGACCCCAAGAGACCCAGTACTTC. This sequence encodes CASSQADRPQETQYF. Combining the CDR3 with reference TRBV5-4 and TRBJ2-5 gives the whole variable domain ETGVTQSPTHLIKTRGQQVTLRCSSQSGHNTVSWYQQALGQGPQFIFQYYREEENGRGNFPPRFSGLQFPNYSSELNVNALELDDSALYLCASSQADRPQETQYFGPGTRLLVL.

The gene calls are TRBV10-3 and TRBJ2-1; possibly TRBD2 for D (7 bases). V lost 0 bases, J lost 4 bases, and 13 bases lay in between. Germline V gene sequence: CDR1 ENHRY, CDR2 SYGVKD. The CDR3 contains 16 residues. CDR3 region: CAISESFGGRYNEQFF. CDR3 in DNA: TGTGCCATCAGTGAGTCGTTCGGGGGGCGATACAATGAGCAGTTCTTC.

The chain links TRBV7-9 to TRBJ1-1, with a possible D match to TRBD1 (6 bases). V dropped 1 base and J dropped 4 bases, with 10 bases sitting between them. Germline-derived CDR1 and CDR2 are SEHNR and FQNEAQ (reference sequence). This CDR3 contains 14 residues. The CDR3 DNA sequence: TGTGCCAGCAGCTTAGATGGGGGGCCCACTGAAGCTTTCTTT. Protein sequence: CASSLDGGPTEAFF.

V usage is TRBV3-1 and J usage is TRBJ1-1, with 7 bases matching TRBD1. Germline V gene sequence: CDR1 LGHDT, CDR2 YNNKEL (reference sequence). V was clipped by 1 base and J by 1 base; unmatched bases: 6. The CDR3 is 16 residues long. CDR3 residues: CASSQATTGANTEAFF. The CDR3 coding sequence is TGTGCCAGCAGCCAAGCCACCACAGGGGCGAACACTGAAGCTTTCTTT.

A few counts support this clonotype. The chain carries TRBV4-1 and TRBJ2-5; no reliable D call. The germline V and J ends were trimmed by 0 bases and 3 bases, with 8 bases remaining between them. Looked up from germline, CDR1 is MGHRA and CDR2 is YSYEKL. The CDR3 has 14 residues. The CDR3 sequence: CASSQDLDEETQYF. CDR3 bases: TGCGCCAGCAGCCAAGATTTGGACGAAGAGACCCAGTACTTC.

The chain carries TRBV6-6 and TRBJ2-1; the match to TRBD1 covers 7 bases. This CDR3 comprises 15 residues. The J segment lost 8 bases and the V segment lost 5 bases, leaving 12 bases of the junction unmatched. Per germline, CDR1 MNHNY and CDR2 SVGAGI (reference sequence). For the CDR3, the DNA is TGTGCCAGCAGTCAACAGGGGCAGGCCGGGGATGAGCAGTTCTTC. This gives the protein CASSQQGQAGDEQFF.

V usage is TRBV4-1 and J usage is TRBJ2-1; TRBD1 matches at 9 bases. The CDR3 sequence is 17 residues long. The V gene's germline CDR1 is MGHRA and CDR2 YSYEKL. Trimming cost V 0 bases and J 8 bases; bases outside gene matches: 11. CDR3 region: CASSQEGGDRASDEQFF. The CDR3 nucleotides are TGCGCCAGCAGCCAAGAGGGGGGGGACAGGGCATCGGATGAGCAGTTCTTC.

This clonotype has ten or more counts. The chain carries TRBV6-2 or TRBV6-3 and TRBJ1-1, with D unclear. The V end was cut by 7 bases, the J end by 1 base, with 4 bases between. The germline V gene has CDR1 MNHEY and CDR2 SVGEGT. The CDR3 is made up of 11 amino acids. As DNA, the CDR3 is TGTGCCAGCAAGAGGAACACTGAAGCTTTCTTT. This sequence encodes CASKRNTEAFF.

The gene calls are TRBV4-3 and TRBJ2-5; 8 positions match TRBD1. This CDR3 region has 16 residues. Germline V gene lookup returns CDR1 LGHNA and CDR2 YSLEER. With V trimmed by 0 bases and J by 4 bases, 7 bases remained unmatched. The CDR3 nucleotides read TGCGCCAGCAGCCAAGATCCAGACAGGGGTCCAGAGACCCAGTACTTC. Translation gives CASSQDPDRGPETQYF.

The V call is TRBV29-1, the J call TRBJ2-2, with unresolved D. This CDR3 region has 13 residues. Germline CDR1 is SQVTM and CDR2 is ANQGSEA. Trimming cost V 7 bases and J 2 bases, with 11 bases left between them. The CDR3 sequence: CSATELNTGELFF. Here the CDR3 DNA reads TGCAGCGCAACAGAATTAAACACCGGGGAGCTGTTTTTT.

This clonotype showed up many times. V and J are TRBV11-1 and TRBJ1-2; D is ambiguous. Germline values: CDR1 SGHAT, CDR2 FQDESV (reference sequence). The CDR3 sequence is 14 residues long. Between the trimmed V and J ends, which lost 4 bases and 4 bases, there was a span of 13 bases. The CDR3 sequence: CASSSGRAPYGYTF. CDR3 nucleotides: TGTGCCAGCAGCTCGGGCCGGGCCCCCTATGGCTACACCTTC.